The present TCR beta chain was sequenced within a study of shared clonotypes between healthy human individuals. The CDR3 sequence is 17 residues long. Germline trimming cut 7 bases from V and 0 bases from J; bases unmatched to any gene: 15. CDR1 and CDR2 from the germline V gene are SQVTM and ANQGSEA. Measured with immunoSEQ multiplex PCR; TCRdb has only the in-frame clones, and not every one. The sample contains about 580,000 clones, roughly 98% of which appear only once. CD45RO-negative, CCR7-selected cells formed the naive CD8 fraction, which excluded terminally differentiated effector memory CD45RA+ cells.

The genes are TRBV29-1 and TRBJ2-3; TRBD1 aligns across 8 bases. The sample consisted of naive CD8+ T cells sorted from blood. This TCR was sampled from a young man in good health. CDR3 amino acids: CSGTGTGAPLSTDTQYF. For the CDR3, the DNA is TGCAGCGGGACCGGGACAGGAGCCCCCCTTAGCACAGATACGCAGTATTTT.